Below, 27 T cell receptor beta chains from the same sample are listed, as sequenced in a study of radiotherapy plus CTLA-4 blockade in lung cancer. Sequencing was performed with immunoSEQ multiplex PCR; in TCRdb, only in-frame clones are kept and a portion is missing. The sample records about 70,000 clones, 70% to 85% being singletons. Sequenced material: peripheral blood, taken from a patient treated with radiotherapy plus ipilimumab. The origin of the receptors is a human donor with non-small cell lung cancer who had a complete response to radiotherapy plus ipilimumab.

The genes are TRBV6-5 and TRBJ1-2, with D unresolved. From germline, CDR1 is MNHEY and CDR2 SVGAGI. Trimming stripped 6 bases from V and 3 bases from J, with 11 bases between. The CDR3 has 13 residues. This CDR3 reads CASSPENYYGYTF. The CDR3, as DNA: TGTGCCAGCAGCCCCGAGAACTACTATGGCTACACCTTC.

The chain has TRBV5-4 and TRBJ2-1; 13 bases are a match to TRBD2. The CDR3 runs to 16 residues. Trimming at V came to 3 bases and at J to 0 bases, leaving 0 bases not matched to a gene. Germline CDR1 SGHNT, CDR2 YYREEE (reference sequence). CDR3 residues: CASSWTSGSSYNEQFF. CDR3 DNA: TGTGCCAGCAGCTGGACTAGCGGGAGCTCCTACAATGAGCAGTTCTTC.

The chain recombines TRBV21-1 with TRBJ1-5; TRBD1, the table's D call, lacks a check against the DNA. TRBV21-1 is a pseudogene segment. The CDR3 runs 14 residues. The CDR3 DNA reads as TGTGCCAGCAGCAACCGGACAGGGGGCCAGCCCCAGCATTTT. Its protein product is CASSNRTGGQPQHF.

This chain uses TRBV2 with TRBJ2-7, with D maybe TRBD2 (5 bases). Trimming left V 7 bases short and J 6 bases short, with 16 bases between. The CDR3 covers 13 residues. The germline CDR1 and CDR2 sequences are SNHLY and FYNNEI. This CDR3 is CASKRESEGEQYF. Here the CDR3 DNA reads TGTGCCAGCAAAAGGGAATCCGAGGGCGAGCAGTACTTC.

The V gene is TRBV6-5, the J gene TRBJ2-1; the match to TRBD1 covers 10 bases. Germline V CDR1 and CDR2: MNHEY, SVGAGI. The CDR3 is 14 residues long. V gave up 5 bases and J gave up 7 bases; unmatched junction bases: 5. CDR3 bases: TGTGCCAGCAGTCGGGACAGGGGTAGGAATGAGCAGTTCTTC. It codes for CASSRDRGRNEQFF.

The chain joins TRBV5-6 to TRBJ1-6; D is unclear. Germline V gene lookup returns CDR1 SGHDT and CDR2 YYEEEE. CDR3 length equals 15 residues. Trimming pared 6 bases from V and 0 bases from J, leaving 10 bases between. CDR3: CASNPMGSYNSPLHF. DNA of the CDR3: TGTGCCAGCAACCCAATGGGCTCCTATAATTCACCCCTCCACTTT.

The rearrangement uses TRBV7-8 and TRBJ2-1, with D hard to call. CDR1 SGHVS and CDR2 FQNEAQ come from the germline V gene. Trimming left V 2 bases short and J 10 bases short, with 9 bases between. This CDR3 region has 12 residues. In DNA, the CDR3 is TGTGCCAGCAGCTTAAGCGCGACGGAGCAGTTCTTC. This encodes CASSLSATEQFF.

The chain couples TRBV4-1 to TRBJ1-5; D remains ambiguous. Germline CDR1 is MGHRA and CDR2 is YSYEKL. V was clipped by 0 bases and J by 1 base, with 7 bases between them. The CDR3 has 15 residues. This chain's CDR3 is CASSQDINSNQPQHF. The CDR3 coding sequence is TGCGCCAGCAGCCAAGATATTAACAGCAATCAGCCCCAGCATTTT.

This chain links TRBV7-2 with TRBJ1-1; no clear D gene. V was trimmed by 4 bases and J by 0 bases, leaving 6 bases between them. CDR1 and CDR2 from the germline V gene are SGHTA and FQGNSA. This CDR3 has 13 residues. CDR3 loop: CASSYTVNTEAFF. The CDR3 coding sequence is TGTGCCAGCAGCTACACGGTGAACACTGAAGCTTTCTTT.

In its sample, this clone was seen a few times. V is TRBV21-1 and J is TRBJ2-2. TRBV21-1 is a pseudogene locus. The CDR3 has 14 residues. CDR3: CASSCGQTTGELFF. The CDR3, as DNA: TGTGCCAGCAGTTGTGGCCAGACCACCGGGGAGCTGTTTTTT.

The genes are TRBV14 and TRBJ2-3; no clear D. Germline values: CDR1 SGHDN, CDR2 FVKESK. V was pared by 1 base and J by 2 bases, with 10 bases between. The CDR3 covers 15 residues. CDR3 sequence: CASSQVGRFTDTQYF. In DNA form, the CDR3 reads TGTGCCAGCAGCCAAGTAGGTAGATTCACAGATACGCAGTATTTT. The entire variable domain, with the rest obtained from reference TRBV14 and TRBJ2-3, is as follows: EAGVTQFPSHSVIEKGQTVTLRCDPISGHDNLYWYRRVMGKEIKFLLHFVKESKQDESGMPNNRFLAERTGGTYSTLKVQPAELEDSGVYFCASSQVGRFTDTQYFGPGTRLTVL.

J is TRBJ2-1 and V is TRBV5-1; the match to TRBD2 covers 13 bases. Germline lookup yields CDR1 SGHRS and CDR2 YFSETQ. V dropped 1 base and J dropped 9; count of bases not matched to a gene: 4. The CDR3 length is 15 residues. The CDR3 reads CASSLRLAGGAEQFF. CDR3 DNA sequence: TGCGCCAGCAGCTTGCGACTAGCGGGAGGTGCTGAGCAGTTCTTC.

The chain has TRBV2 and TRBJ1-1; D not resolved. From germline, CDR1 is SNHLY and CDR2 FYNNEI. The CDR3 covers 14 residues. Trimming took off 4 bases at V and 0 bases at J, with 9 bases between the two ends. CDR3 amino acids: CASSGVDMNTEAFF. The DNA for the CDR3 is TGTGCCAGCAGTGGGGTAGATATGAACACTGAAGCTTTCTTT.

This chain uses TRBV19 with TRBJ1-4; TRBD1 matches 10 bases. The germline CDR1 and CDR2 sequences are LNHDA and SQIVND (reference sequence). The V gene end was trimmed by 1 base and the J gene end by 8 bases; junction bases not matched to a gene: 4. This CDR3 has 15 residues. For the CDR3, the DNA is TGTGCCAGTAGTATAGTTGGACAGGGGGAGGAAAAACTGTTTTTT. Its protein product is CASSIVGQGEEKLFF.

This chain connects TRBV6-6 to TRBJ1-1, with unresolved D. V was trimmed by 2 bases and J by 5 bases, leaving 15 bases between them. The CDR3 has 15 residues. Per germline, CDR1 MNHNY and CDR2 SVGAGI (reference sequence). The CDR3 spells CASSYGIGSGTEAFF. CDR3 bases: TGTGCCAGCAGTTACGGGATTGGGTCAGGTACTGAAGCTTTCTTT.

This sequence joins TRBV15 and TRBJ2-1, with D possibly TRBD1 on 6 matching bases. Germline loops: CDR1 LNHNV, CDR2 YYDKDF (reference sequence). The CDR3 runs 15 residues. Deletions cut 2 bases from V and 15 bases from J, with 23 bases between. CDR3 bases: TGTGCCACCAGCAGAAACCGGGACACAGCCGCACGGTGGTTCTTC. It codes for CATSRNRDTAARWFF.

This clone was seen a single time. The chain is built from TRBV19 and TRBJ1-1, with 8 bases that match TRBD1. The germline V gene encodes CDR1 LNHDA and CDR2 SQIVND (reference sequence). V was pared by 3 bases and J by 1 base, with 4 bases of the junction left unmatched. The CDR3 has 15 residues. DNA of the CDR3: TGTGCCAGTAGTATCTCTGGGACAGGGAACACTGAAGCTTTCTTT. Encoded protein: CASSISGTGNTEAFF.

V and J are TRBV27 and TRBJ1-5; perhaps TRBD1 as D (5 bases). The CDR3 has 13 amino acids. V gave up 5 bases and J gave up 8 bases, with 13 bases separating them. Germline V gives CDR1 MNHEY, CDR2 SMNVEV (reference sequence). The CDR3 DNA follows: TGTGCCAGCAGTCTCCGCTCGGGGGAGCCCCAGCATTTT. This translates into CASSLRSGEPQHF.

The genes are TRBV19 and TRBJ1-5; TRBD1 is a possible D gene (5 bases). Germline V gene sequence: CDR1 LNHDA, CDR2 SQIVND (reference sequence). Deletions cut 1 base from V and 2 bases from J, with 9 bases between. The CDR3 extends over 15 amino acids. The CDR3 loop is CASSIGQFGNQPQHF. The CDR3 coding sequence is TGTGCCAGTAGTATAGGACAGTTTGGCAATCAGCCCCAGCATTTT.

This clone has just one count. The J gene is TRBJ2-3, the V gene TRBV30; a possible D gene is TRBD1 (5 bases). Germline CDR1 and CDR2: GTSNPN and SVGIG (reference sequence). The V end lost 0 bases, the J end lost 0 bases, and 7 bases lay between the germline ends. The CDR3 is 14 residues long. CDR3 sequence: CAWSVKGSTDTQYF. CDR3 coding DNA: TGTGCCTGGAGTGTAAAGGGGAGCACAGATACGCAGTATTTT.

The rearrangement links TRBV7-2 to TRBJ2-7; 7 bases align to TRBD1. Germline V gene sequence: CDR1 SGHTA, CDR2 FQGNSA. The CDR3 length is 15 residues. Unmatched junction bases numbered 10, after V lost 5 bases and J lost 3 bases. The CDR3 here is CASSRTGTAVYEQYF. The CDR3 DNA sequence: TGTGCCAGCAGCCGGACGGGGACAGCAGTCTACGAGCAGTACTTC.

The chain uses TRBV5-4 and TRBJ2-5; TRBD2 aligns across 10 bases. The germline CDR1 and CDR2 sequences are SGHNT and YYREEE (reference sequence). V gave up 5 bases and J gave up 2 bases; unmatched junction bases: 3. This CDR3 region has 14 residues. The CDR3 region is CASRVSGGQETQYF. The CDR3 DNA reads TGTGCCAGCAGGGTTAGCGGGGGGCAAGAGACCCAGTACTTC.

The chain carries TRBV10-1 and TRBJ2-5; D not certain. The CDR3 is 13 residues long. V lost 3 bases, J lost 5 bases, and 10 bases lay in between. Per germline, CDR1 WNHNN and CDR2 SYGVQD (reference sequence). This CDR3 is CASSDRLSETQYF. The CDR3 DNA is TGCGCCAGCAGTGATAGACTCAGCGAGACCCAGTACTTC.

This clone was seen only a few times. The rearrangement uses TRBV7-2 and TRBJ1-2; weak D call: TRBD1 (5 bases). Germline V gene sequence: CDR1 SGHTA, CDR2 FQGNSA. This CDR3 has 14 residues. The V end was cut by 5 bases, the J end by 7 bases, with 17 bases between. This chain's CDR3 is CASSVDSRRGGYTF. The CDR3 DNA follows: TGTGCCAGCAGCGTAGACAGCCGGAGGGGTGGCTACACCTTC.

This sequence joins TRBV7-9 and TRBJ1-1; 7 positions agree with TRBD1. Germline V gives CDR1 SEHNR, CDR2 FQNEAQ (reference sequence). The CDR3 sequence is 17 residues long. V dropped 3 bases and J dropped 0; count of bases not matched to a gene: 10. CDR3 coding DNA: TGTGCCAGCAGCTTCGGGTCGACAGGGCCTATGAACACTGAAGCTTTCTTT. Protein: CASSFGSTGPMNTEAFF.

The chain has TRBV4-3 and TRBJ2-1; D possibly corresponds to TRBD1 (6 bases). V was pared by 0 bases and J by 2 bases, with 8 bases between. Germline CDR1 is LGHNA and CDR2 is YSLEER. This CDR3 comprises 15 residues. The CDR3 sequence is CASSQEAGAYNEQFF. CDR3 in DNA: TGCGCCAGCAGCCAAGAGGCAGGGGCCTACAATGAGCAGTTCTTC.

This rearrangement joins TRBV7-2 to TRBJ1-2; no definite D call. CDR3 size: 14 residues. Trimming took 1 base from V and 4 from J, leaving 10 bases between them. CDR1 is SGHTA and CDR2 is FQGNSA in the germline V gene. CDR3 amino acids: CASSLEGPVYGYTF. Written as DNA, the CDR3 is TGTGCCAGCAGCTTAGAAGGGCCAGTCTATGGCTACACCTTC.